Shown below are 7 T cell receptor beta chains from a single sample sequenced in a study of T-cell reconstitution after alpha-beta-depleted transplantation in children. For TCRbeta, the library was prepared with unique molecular identifiers. Using its own MiXCR run on the PCR reads, TCRdb lists one record per CDR3 protein. Here the sample spans a few hundred thousand distinct CDR3 sequences, about an eighth being singletons. The sequencing here drew on PBMCs, mostly from graft donor cells, taken 360 days after TCRalphabeta/CD19-depleted stem cell transplant. Receptors were obtained from a male patient younger than 18 who had a stem cell transplant for acute myeloid leukemia, so the T cells may come from the graft donor.

This chain joins TRBV20-1 and TRBJ2-3, with TRBD2 identical over 7 bases. Germline values: CDR1 DFQATT, CDR2 SNEGSKA (reference sequence). V dropped 6 bases and J dropped 5; count of bases not matched to a gene: 14. This CDR3 is built from 15 residues. As DNA, the CDR3 is TGCAGTGCACGCAGGTGGGAGGGAGCGGTAGATACGCAGTATTTT. It translates to CSARRWEGAVDTQYF.

This clonotype was observed a few times. The genes are TRBV6-5 and TRBJ2-1; TRBD2 aligns across 12 bases. With 0 bases clipped from V and 9 bases from J, the junction kept 3 bases outside the gene matches. The germline V gene encodes CDR1 MNHEY and CDR2 SVGAGI. This CDR3 is built from 15 residues. This chain's CDR3 is CASSYSTSGRGEQFF. CDR3 sequence (DNA): TGTGCCAGCAGTTACTCGACTAGCGGGAGAGGTGAGCAGTTCTTC.

This clonotype has just a few counts. The chain carries TRBV18 and TRBJ2-1; D is uncertain. Deletions cut 3 bases from V and 0 bases from J, with 9 bases between. Germline values: CDR1 KGHSH, CDR2 LQKENI. The CDR3 spans 15 residues. The chain's CDR3 is CASSPSDGSYNEQFF. In DNA form, the CDR3 reads TGTGCCAGCTCACCTTCGGACGGCTCCTACAATGAGCAGTTCTTC.

Ten or more counts support this clonotype. The genes are TRBV27 and TRBJ2-1; D assignment may be TRBD1 or TRBD2 (6 bases each). The V gene's germline CDR1 is MNHEY and CDR2 SMNVEV (reference sequence). This CDR3 is 15 amino acids long. The V gene lost 6 bases and the J gene lost 3 bases, with 15 bases spanning the gap. The CDR3, as DNA: TGTGCCAGCAGGACGGGGGCGACCCACTACAATGAGCAGTTCTTC. Protein sequence: CASRTGATHYNEQFF.

This clonotype was observed many times. J is TRBJ2-7 and V is TRBV12-3 or TRBV12-4; no clear D gene. This CDR3 contains 12 residues. V shed 1 base and J shed 5 bases, with 6 bases lying between them. The CDR3 coding sequence is TGTGCCAGCAGTTTAGTAGATAACGAGCAGTACTTC. Amino acid sequence: CASSLVDNEQYF.

This clonotype was counted at least ten times. The V gene is TRBV20-1, the J gene TRBJ2-1; 12 bases align to TRBD2. This CDR3 spans 16 amino acids. Trimming removed 5 bases from V and 6 bases from J; junction bases left unmatched: 11. Per germline, CDR1 DFQATT and CDR2 SNEGSKA (reference sequence). CDR3 sequence (DNA): TGCAGTGCTGAGGGTAGACTAGCGGGAGACCCCAATGAGCAGTTCTTC. This codes for CSAEGRLAGDPNEQFF.

Worth noting for this clonotype: One junction end disagrees with the germline gene, perhaps due to a read error. CDR3 region: CASSFSLIGDEQFF. In DNA form, the CDR3 reads TGTGCTAGCAGCTTCTCCCTAATAGGGGACGAGCAGTTCTTC. The rearrangement uses TRBV7-7 and TRBJ2-1; D tentatively fits TRBD1 or TRBD2 (5 bases each). The CDR3 is 14 residues long. Per germline, CDR1 SSHAT and CDR2 FNYEAQ (reference sequence).